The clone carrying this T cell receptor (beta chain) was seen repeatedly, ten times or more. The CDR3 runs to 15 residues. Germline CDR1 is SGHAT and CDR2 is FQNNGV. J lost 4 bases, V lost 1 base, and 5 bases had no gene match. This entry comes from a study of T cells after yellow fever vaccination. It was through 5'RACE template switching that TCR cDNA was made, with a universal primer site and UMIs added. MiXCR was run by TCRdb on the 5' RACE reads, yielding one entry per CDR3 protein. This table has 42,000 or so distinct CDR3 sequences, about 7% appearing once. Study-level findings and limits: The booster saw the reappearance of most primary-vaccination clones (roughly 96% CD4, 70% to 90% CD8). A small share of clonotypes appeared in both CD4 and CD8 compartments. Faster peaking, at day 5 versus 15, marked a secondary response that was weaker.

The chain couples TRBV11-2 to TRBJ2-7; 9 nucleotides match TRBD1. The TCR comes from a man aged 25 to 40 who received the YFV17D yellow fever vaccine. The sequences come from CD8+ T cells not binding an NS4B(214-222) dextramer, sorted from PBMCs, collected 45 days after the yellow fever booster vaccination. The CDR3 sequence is CASSLALGQGYEQYF. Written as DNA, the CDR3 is TGTGCCAGCAGCTTAGCACTGGGACAGGGTTACGAGCAGTACTTC.